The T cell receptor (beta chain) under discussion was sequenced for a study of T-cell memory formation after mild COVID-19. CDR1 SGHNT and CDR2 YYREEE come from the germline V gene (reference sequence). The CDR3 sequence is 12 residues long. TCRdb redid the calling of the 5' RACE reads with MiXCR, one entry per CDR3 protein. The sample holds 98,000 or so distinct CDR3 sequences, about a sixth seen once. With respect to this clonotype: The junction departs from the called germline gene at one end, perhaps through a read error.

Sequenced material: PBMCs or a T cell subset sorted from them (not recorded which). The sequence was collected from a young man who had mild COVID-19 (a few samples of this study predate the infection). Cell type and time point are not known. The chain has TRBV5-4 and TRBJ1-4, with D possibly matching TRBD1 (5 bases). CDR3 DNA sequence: TGTGCCAGCGGACGGGACCGGGAGGGAGCGATTTTT. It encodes CASGRDREGAIF.